This passage covers 3 T cell receptor beta chains from one sample sequenced in a study of breast tumors, draining lymph nodes, adjacent tissues. Samples came from axillary lymph nodes draining the breast cancer. TCRdb reanalysed the multiplex PCR reads using MiXCR and keeps one entry per CDR3 protein. The table lists 130,000 or so distinct CDR3 sequences, 20% to 25% of them singletons. The sequenced sample consisted of axillary lymph node tissue. The receptors were gathered from a female donor with breast cancer. Some clones in this sample may be carry-over from other donors' samples.

This clonotype was picked up many times. The V and J genes are TRBV20-1 and TRBJ2-3; 8 bases fit TRBD1. Germline lookup yields CDR1 DFQATT and CDR2 SNEGSKA (reference sequence). This CDR3 is built from 15 residues. Germline trimming cut 7 bases from V and 6 bases from J; bases unmatched to any gene: 15. CDR3 protein: CSVRGLAGGMDTQYF. The CDR3 DNA is TGCAGTGTCAGAGGGCTCGCAGGGGGCATGGATACGCAGTATTTT.

This clonotype was counted many times. The V gene is TRBV30, the J gene TRBJ2-7, with unresolved D. CDR3 length: 11 amino acids. Germline V gene sequence: CDR1 GTSNPN, CDR2 SVGIG (reference sequence). The ends were cut back, 2 bases at V and 5 bases at J, with 7 bases in the middle. The CDR3 sequence is CAWSTQDEQYF. CDR3 coding DNA: TGTGCCTGGAGTACGCAGGACGAGCAGTACTTC.

The rearrangement uses TRBV24-1 and TRBJ2-2, with 12 bases lining up with TRBD2. V shed 3 bases and J 9 bases; nucleotides not matched to a gene: 4. The CDR3 extends over 15 amino acids. Germline V CDR1 and CDR2: KGHDR, SFDVKD. CDR3 bases: TGTGCCACCAGTGATCCCGGACTAGCGGGGCGGGAGCTGTTTTTT. Translated, it gives CATSDPGLAGRELFF.